The 31 T cell receptor beta chains reported below all come from one sample, sequenced in a study of shared clonotypes between healthy human individuals. The assay was immunoSEQ multiplex PCR, and TCRdb's table has in-frame clones only and misses some. The profile shows some 380,000 clones, around 96% of them singletons. Material: memory CD8+ T cells sorted from blood. Subset defined: CD45RO+ cells pooled with CCR7-negative TemRA cells. Source of these receptors: a man aged 30 to 45 in good health.

The rearrangement links TRBV4-2 to TRBJ2-7, with 10 bases matching TRBD1. This CDR3 has 14 amino acids. J gave up 11 bases and V 4 bases, and 11 bases lay outside the gene matches. The V gene's germline CDR1 is LGHNA and CDR2 YNFKEQ. The CDR3 loop is CASSPDRGFAGEYF. In DNA, the CDR3 is TGTGCCAGCAGCCCGGACAGGGGGTTCGCAGGGGAGTACTTC.

About this clone: Other DNA sequences within the sample encode an identical CDR3. V gene TRBV6-5 combines with J gene TRBJ2-1, with 7 positions matching TRBD1. J was trimmed by 3 bases and V by 2 bases; bases with no gene match: 1. This CDR3 is built from 14 residues. CDR1 is MNHEY and CDR2 is SVGAGI in the germline V gene. CDR3 region: CASSYRDSYNEQFF. The DNA of the CDR3 is TGTGCCAGCAGTTACAGGGACAGCTACAATGAGCAGTTCTTC.

The rearrangement links TRBV11-2 to TRBJ2-2; D is unclear. Germline V lookup: CDR1 SGHAT, CDR2 FQNNGV. V was pared by 2 bases and J by 3 bases, with 4 bases between. The CDR3 runs 13 residues. CDR3 nucleotide sequence: TGTGCCAGCAGCTTAACCCACACCGGGGAGCTGTTTTTT. It codes for CASSLTHTGELFF.

This chain joins TRBV12-5 and TRBJ2-2, with D unresolved. V was pared by 8 bases and J by 2 bases, with 9 bases between. The germline V gene has CDR1 LGHNT and CDR2 FRNRAP. The CDR3 length is 13 residues. CDR3 region: CASRDFNTGELFF. CDR3 nucleotide sequence: TGTGCTAGTAGGGATTTCAACACCGGGGAGCTGTTTTTT.

V gene TRBV5-1 combines with J gene TRBJ2-2, with 10 bases fitting TRBD2. J was trimmed by 4 bases and V by 0 bases; bases with no gene match: 3. This CDR3 has 16 residues. Germline assignment: CDR1 SGHRS and CDR2 YFSETQ. CDR3 DNA: TGCGCCAGCAGCTTGGCTAGCGGGAGACCCACCGGGGAGCTGTTTTTT. Amino acids: CASSLASGRPTGELFF.

This chain links TRBV28 with TRBJ1-2; perhaps TRBD1 as D (5 bases). V was shortened by 2 bases and J by 8 bases, with 9 bases between the two germline ends. This CDR3 region has 12 residues. The germline V gene has CDR1 MDHEN and CDR2 SYDVKM. The CDR3 DNA reads as TGTGCCAGCAGTTTAGAAAGGGGAGGCTACACCTTC. Its protein product is CASSLERGGYTF.

J is TRBJ2-7 and V is TRBV7-2; TRBD1 might be the D (6 bases). V dropped 4 bases and J dropped 4 bases, with 20 bases sitting between them. This CDR3 region has 16 residues. The V gene's germline CDR1 is SGHTA and CDR2 FQGNSA. The CDR3 DNA reads as TGTGCCAGCAGCTCCGCATACGGCAGGGGCCCATACGAGCAGTACTTC. Residues: CASSSAYGRGPYEQYF.

The J gene is TRBJ2-5, the V gene TRBV4-1; no reliable D call. With 3 bases removed from V and 5 bases from J, the gap between germline ends came to 13 bases. The CDR3 totals 14 residues. CDR1 is MGHRA, CDR2 YSYEKL, per germline. CDR3: CASSHPGLGETQYF. DNA of the CDR3: TGCGCCAGCAGCCACCCCGGATTGGGGGAGACCCAGTACTTC.

The chain combines TRBV5-4 with TRBJ1-1, with 7 bases lining up with TRBD1. The CDR3 has 15 amino acids. Germline V lookup: CDR1 SGHNT, CDR2 YYREEE (reference sequence). V lost 4 bases and J lost 1; bases outside the gene matches: 7. DNA for the CDR3: TGTGCCAGCAGCCTATTGGGACAGTCGAACACTGAAGCTTTCTTT. Amino acids: CASSLLGQSNTEAFF. The entire variable domain, with the rest obtained from reference TRBV5-4 and TRBJ1-1, is as follows: ETGVTQSPTHLIKTRGQQVTLRCSSQSGHNTVSWYQQALGQGPQFIFQYYREEENGRGNFPPRFSGLQFPNYSSELNVNALELDDSALYLCASSLLGQSNTEAFFGQGTRLTVV.

CDR3: CASSQRELTEAFF. CDR3 bases: TGTGCCAGCAGCCAACGGGAGTTGACTGAAGCTTTCTTT. The V call is TRBV14, the J call TRBJ1-1; D gene uncertain. The V gene lost 2 bases and the J gene lost 5 bases, with 9 bases spanning the gap. CDR3 length: 13 residues. Germline V lookup: CDR1 SGHDN, CDR2 FVKESK.

This sequence joins TRBV6-6 and TRBJ1-2, with 9 bases matching TRBD1. The J segment lost 7 bases and the V segment lost 4 bases, leaving 13 bases of the junction unmatched. CDR1 is MNHNY and CDR2 is SVGAGI in the germline V gene (reference sequence). The CDR3 length is 16 residues. The CDR3 bases are TGTGCCAGCAGTTCAGGGACAGGGATTTTCTTGGTTGGCTACACCTTC. Translated, it gives CASSSGTGIFLVGYTF.

The chain recombines TRBV30 with TRBJ2-7, with 8 positions matching TRBD2. This CDR3 has 13 residues. The germline gives CDR1 GTSNPN, CDR2 SVGIG (reference sequence). V was pared by 0 bases and J by 7 bases, with 5 bases of the junction left unmatched. CDR3 loop: CAWSVWAGGEQYF. The DNA of the CDR3 is TGTGCCTGGAGTGTATGGGCGGGGGGTGAGCAGTACTTC.

This chain uses TRBV2 with TRBJ2-3, with 10 bases aligning to TRBD2. This CDR3 is built from 16 residues. Germline CDR1 is SNHLY and CDR2 is FYNNEI. Losses at the gene ends were 3 bases for V and 3 bases for J; bases not matched to a gene: 6. Written as DNA, the CDR3 is TGTGCCAGCAGTGAGCAAGCGGGAGGGCGGACAGATACGCAGTATTTT. Its protein is CASSEQAGGRTDTQYF. The variable domain in full, completed from reference TRBV2 and TRBJ2-3, reads EPEVTQTPSHQVTQMGQEVILRCVPISNHLYFYWYRQILGQKVEFLVSFYNNEISEKSEIFDDQFSVERPDGSNFTLKIRSTKLEDSAMYFCASSEQAGGRTDTQYFGPGTRLTVL.

V usage is TRBV6-9 and J usage is TRBJ2-1, with 13 bases that match TRBD2. Losses at the gene ends were 4 bases for V and 5 bases for J; bases not matched to a gene: 2. In germline, CDR1 is MNHGY, CDR2 SVAAGI. The CDR3 is 15 amino acids. Here the CDR3 reads CASSSGTSGNNEQFF. CDR3 bases: TGTGCCAGCAGTTCGGGGACTAGCGGGAACAATGAGCAGTTCTTC.

The count of this clone is one. The rearrangement links TRBV11-1 to TRBJ2-1; D unclear. Germline assignment: CDR1 SGHAT and CDR2 FQDESV (reference sequence). V lost 0 bases and J 3 bases, leaving 9 bases between the germline ends. This CDR3 has 15 residues. For the CDR3, the DNA is TGTGCCAGCAGCTTAGCGTGGCCAGGCTACAATGAGCAGTTCTTC. Translating it yields CASSLAWPGYNEQFF.

V is TRBV7-9 and J is TRBJ2-1; D unclear. The CDR3 has 8 amino acids. V was trimmed by 5 bases and J by 13 bases, leaving 3 bases between them. CDR1 is SEHNR and CDR2 is FQNEAQ in the germline V gene (reference sequence). The CDR3: CASSPQFF. CDR3 nucleotide sequence: TGTGCCAGCAGCCCACAGTTCTTC. The full variable domain, completed using reference TRBV7-9 and TRBJ2-1, is DTGVSQNPRHKITKRGQNVTFRCDPISEHNRLYWYRQTLGQGPEFLTYFQNEAQLEKSRLLSDRFSAERPKGSFSTLEIQRTEQGDSAMYLCASSPQFFGPGTRLTVL.

J is TRBJ1-5 and V is TRBV28, with a tentative D call TRBD1 (5 bases). Per the germline V gene, CDR1 is MDHEN and CDR2 is SYDVKM. The CDR3 totals 15 residues. V shed 3 bases and J shed 3 bases, with 12 bases lying between them. CDR3 loop: CASSFRTGNNQPQHF. For the CDR3, the DNA is TGTGCCAGCAGTTTCCGCACAGGTAACAATCAGCCCCAGCATTTT.

The V and J genes are TRBV2 and TRBJ1-2; 8 nucleotides align to TRBD1. CDR3 length: 17 amino acids. Losses at the gene ends were 1 base for V and 5 bases for J; bases not matched to a gene: 12. Per the germline V gene, CDR1 is SNHLY and CDR2 is FYNNEI. The CDR3 loop reads CASSEDPGGAPPYGYTF. The CDR3 bases are TGTGCCAGCAGTGAAGATCCAGGGGGCGCCCCTCCTTATGGCTACACCTTC.

The rearrangement uses TRBV18 and TRBJ1-5; tentative D call: TRBD1 (6 bases). Germline V gene sequence: CDR1 KGHSH, CDR2 LQKENI. V was shortened by 4 bases and J by 4 bases, with 14 bases between the two germline ends. The CDR3 loop spans 15 amino acids. The CDR3 DNA sequence: TGTGCCAGCTCACTCACCGCAGGGGAGAATCAGCCCCAGCATTTT. Protein: CASSLTAGENQPQHF.

Points on this clone: This sample also contains other DNA sequences that code for the same CDR3. The gene calls are TRBV27 and TRBJ2-7; 8 bases line up with TRBD1. Trimming took 5 bases from V and 4 from J; bases not matched to a gene: 7. CDR1 MNHEY and CDR2 SMNVEV come from the germline V gene (reference sequence). The CDR3 sequence is 14 residues long. CDR3 in amino acids: CASSPGTGGYEQYF. CDR3 bases: TGTGCCAGCAGTCCCGGGACAGGAGGTTACGAGCAGTACTTC.

The gene calls are TRBV7-6 and TRBJ1-4; D gene unclear. CDR1 is SGHVS and CDR2 is FNYEAQ in the germline V gene. Trimming removed 1 base from V and 3 bases from J, with 15 bases in between. The CDR3 length is 17 residues. CDR3 sequence: CASSLEFNDGANEKLFF. CDR3 sequence (DNA): TGTGCCAGCAGCTTAGAGTTCAACGATGGGGCTAATGAAAAACTGTTTTTT.

V gene TRBV5-5 combines with J gene TRBJ2-2; tentatively, D is TRBD1 (6 bases). Germline CDR1 is SGHKS and CDR2 is YYEKEE (reference sequence). Deletions cut 0 bases from V and 8 bases from J, with 11 bases between. This CDR3 region has 14 residues. The CDR3 coding sequence is TGTGCCAGCAGCTTGGTGTTGGGGGCAGGGGAGCTGTTTTTT. Translated: CASSLVLGAGELFF.

The V gene is TRBV11-2, the J gene TRBJ2-4; possibly TRBD1 or TRBD2 for D (5 bases each). V lost 1 base and J 9 bases, leaving 13 bases between the germline ends. Per the germline V gene, CDR1 is SGHAT and CDR2 is FQNNGV. The CDR3 extends over 14 amino acids. In nucleotides, the CDR3 is TGTGCCAGCAGCTTAGCGGGGCGGCCTACCATTCAGTACTTC. Translating it yields CASSLAGRPTIQYF.

The J gene is TRBJ2-5, the V gene TRBV5-1; no reliable D call. Trimming cost V 0 bases and J 1 base, with 7 bases left between them. This CDR3 region has 14 residues. Germline CDR1 and CDR2: SGHRS and YFSETQ. In nucleotides, the CDR3 is TGCGCCAGCAGCTTGGGGTCGGCCCAAGAGACCCAGTACTTC. Protein sequence: CASSLGSAQETQYF.

The table lists this clone with a count of one. The genes are TRBV4-2 and TRBJ2-3, with D possibly TRBD2 on 6 matching bases. CDR1 LGHNA and CDR2 YNFKEQ come from the germline V gene. The ends were cut back, 6 bases at V and 4 bases at J, with 17 bases in the middle. The CDR3 has 15 amino acids. CDR3 region: CASRPTSLRADTQYF. As DNA, the CDR3 is TGTGCCAGCAGGCCTACTAGCCTCAGAGCAGATACGCAGTATTTT.

The CDR3: CASSADTAASYGYTF. CDR3 in DNA: TGTGCCAGCAGTGCCGACACGGCGGCTTCCTATGGCTACACCTTC. This rearrangement joins TRBV6-5 to TRBJ1-2; D remains unclear. This CDR3 is 15 amino acids long. V was clipped by 5 bases and J by 4 bases, with 17 bases between them. Germline CDR1 and CDR2: MNHEY and SVGAGI.

J is TRBJ2-5 and V is TRBV5-1; 10 bases are a match to TRBD2. The V and J ends lost 0 bases and 5 bases, in that order; junction bases with no gene match: 4. Germline CDR1 reads SGHRS; CDR2 reads YFSETQ. The CDR3 consists of 15 residues. The CDR3 DNA reads as TGCGCCAGCAGCTTGGGAAGCGGGAGGGTTGAGACCCAGTACTTC. Encoded protein: CASSLGSGRVETQYF.

The rearrangement joins TRBV7-2 to TRBJ2-1; weak D call: TRBD2 (6 bases). Deletions cut 4 bases from V and 5 bases from J, with 12 bases between. Per germline, CDR1 SGHTA and CDR2 FQGNSA. This CDR3 comprises 14 residues. The CDR3 sequence is CASSSRAGNNEQFF. The CDR3 DNA reads as TGTGCCAGCAGCTCCAGGGCGGGGAACAATGAGCAGTTCTTC.

The chain is built from TRBV5-8 and TRBJ2-5; D remains ambiguous. The V and J ends lost 2 bases and 5 bases respectively, with 7 bases between them. From germline, CDR1 is SGHTS and CDR2 YDEGEE. The CDR3 has 12 residues. The CDR3 sequence: CASSLTFETQYF. CDR3 nucleotide sequence: TGTGCCAGCAGCTTAACTTTTGAGACCCAGTACTTC.

This rearrangement joins TRBV6-1 to TRBJ2-1, with TRBD2 as a possible D gene (5 bases). The CDR3 is 13 residues long. The V end lost 10 bases, the J end lost 7 bases, and 17 bases lay between the germline ends. Germline V gives CDR1 MNHNS, CDR2 SASEGT. The CDR3 sequence: CATPADSTNEQFF. The CDR3 DNA is TGTGCCACTCCCGCGGACTCAACAAATGAGCAGTTCTTC.

The rearrangement joins TRBV7-9 to TRBJ2-2, with D possibly matching TRBD1 (6 bases). With 5 bases removed from V and 5 bases from J, the gap between germline ends came to 12 bases. This CDR3 has 14 amino acids. From germline, CDR1 is SEHNR and CDR2 FQNEAQ (reference sequence). Here the CDR3 DNA reads TGTGCCAGCAGCCCCGGACAGTTTACCGGGGAGCTGTTTTTT. Its translation is CASSPGQFTGELFF.